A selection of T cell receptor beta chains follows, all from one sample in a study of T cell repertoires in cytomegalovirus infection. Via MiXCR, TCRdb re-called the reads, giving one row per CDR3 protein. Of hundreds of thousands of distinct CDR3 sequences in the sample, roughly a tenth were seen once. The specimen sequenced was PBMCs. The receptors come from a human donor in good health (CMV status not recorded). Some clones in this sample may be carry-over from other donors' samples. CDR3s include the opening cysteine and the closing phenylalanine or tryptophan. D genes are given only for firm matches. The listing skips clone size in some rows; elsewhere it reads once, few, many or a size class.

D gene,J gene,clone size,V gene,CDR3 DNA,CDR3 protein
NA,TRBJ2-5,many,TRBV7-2,TGTGCCAGCAGCTCACAGGGAAATAGACAAGAGACCCAGTACTTC,CASSSQGNRQETQYF
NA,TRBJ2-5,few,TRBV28,TGTGCCAGCAGTCCCTCGGACCACCAAGAGACCCAGTACTTC,CASSPSDHQETQYF
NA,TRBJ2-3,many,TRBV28,TGTGCCAGCAGACCATCATTGGCAGATACGCAGTATTTT,CASRPSLADTQYF
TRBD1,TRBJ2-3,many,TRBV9,TGTGCCAGCAGCGTAGGACCGGGACAGGGGCGCGCAGATACGCAGTATTTT,CASSVGPGQGRADTQYF
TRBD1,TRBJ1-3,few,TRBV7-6,TGTGCCAGCAGCCTCCAGGGGGCAGCGGGAAACACCATATATTTT,CASSLQGAAGNTIYF
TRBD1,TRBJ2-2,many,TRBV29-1,TGCAGCGTCAATCTCCGGGGGACAGGGAACACCGGGGAGCTGTTTTTT,CSVNLRGTGNTGELFF
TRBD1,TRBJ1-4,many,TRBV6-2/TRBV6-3,TGTGCCAGCGTCCAGGGGGCAGTGGGTGAAAAACTGTTTTTT,CASVQGAVGEKLFF
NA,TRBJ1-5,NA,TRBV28,TGTGCCAGCAGTGCATATAGCAATCAGCCCCAGCATTTT,CASSAYSNQPQHF
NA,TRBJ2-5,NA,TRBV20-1,TGCAGTGCCCCTTTTGGCGCAAGAGAGACCCAGTACTTC,CSAPFGARETQYF
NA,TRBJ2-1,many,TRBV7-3,TGTGCCAGCAGCGGCGGGCCTTCCTACAATGAGCAGTTCTTC,CASSGGPSYNEQFF
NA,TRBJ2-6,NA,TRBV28,TGTGCCAGCGCCCCAGGGAACACCTACTTCTCTGGGGCCAACGTCCTGACTTTC,CASAPGNTYFSGANVLTF
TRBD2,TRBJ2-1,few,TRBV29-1,TGCAGCGTCAGCGGGGGCTCCTACAATGAGCAGTTCTTC,CSVSGGSYNEQFF
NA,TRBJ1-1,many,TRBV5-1,TGCGCCAGCAGCAGGGGACCGTCGGACGTAGCTTTCTTT,CASSRGPSDVAFF
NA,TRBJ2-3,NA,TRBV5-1,TGCGCCAGCAGCTTGGGGGCCACCTCGGACACAGATACGCAGTATTTT,CASSLGATSDTDTQYF
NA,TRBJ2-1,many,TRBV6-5,TGTGCCAGCAGTTACTCCGCGTACCTCTCCTACAATGAGCAGTTCTTC,CASSYSAYLSYNEQFF
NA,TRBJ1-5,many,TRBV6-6,TGTGCCAGCAGGCCCAGCAGCAATCAGCCCCAGCATTTT,CASRPSSNQPQHF
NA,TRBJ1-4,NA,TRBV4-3,TGCGCCAGCAGCCAAGACCAGGCGGCAGGGCGCAATGAAAAACTGTTTTTT,CASSQDQAAGRNEKLFF
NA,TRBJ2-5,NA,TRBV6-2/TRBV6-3,TGTGCCAGCAGTTACAATCTACTGGAGACCCAGTACTTC,CASSYNLLETQYF
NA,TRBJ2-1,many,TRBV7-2,TGTGCCAGCAGCTTAAACACAGCTTCCTACAATGAGCAGTTCTTC,CASSLNTASYNEQFF
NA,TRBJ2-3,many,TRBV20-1,TGCAGTGCTAGGTTAGATACGCAGTATTTT,CSARLDTQYF
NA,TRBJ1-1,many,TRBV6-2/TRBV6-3,TGTGCCAGCACCTCCCCGTCTCAGGGGACTGAAGCTTTCTTT,CASTSPSQGTEAFF
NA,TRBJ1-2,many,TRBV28,TGTGCCAGCGGGCAGACCATCTATGGCTACACCTTC,CASGQTIYGYTF
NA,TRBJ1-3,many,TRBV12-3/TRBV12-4,TGTGCCAGCAGTCCAACAGGGCTCTCTGGAAACACCATATATTTT,CASSPTGLSGNTIYF
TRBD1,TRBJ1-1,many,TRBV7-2,TGTGCCAGCAGCTTAACGGGGACAGGGGGAGGAACTGAAGCTTTCTTT,CASSLTGTGGGTEAFF
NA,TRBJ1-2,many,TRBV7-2,TGTGCCAGCAGCTCCTCGGCAGGTGGTTATGGCTACACCTTC,CASSSSAGGYGYTF
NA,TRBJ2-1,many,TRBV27,TGTGCCAGCAGGGGATCGGGGAGCCATGAGCAGTTCTTC,CASRGSGSHEQFF
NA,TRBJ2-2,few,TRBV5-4,TGTGCCAGCAGCTTTCAGAGCAGGGGCGGGGAGCTGTTTTTT,CASSFQSRGGELFF
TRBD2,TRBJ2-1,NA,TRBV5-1,TGCGCCAGCAGCAGAGCGGGGGGGCAATACAATGAGCAGTTCTTC,CASSRAGGQYNEQFF
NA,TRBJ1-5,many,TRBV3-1,TGTGCCAGCAGCCAAGGAGGGGCAGGGGGCAATCAGCCCCAGCATTTT,CASSQGGAGGNQPQHF
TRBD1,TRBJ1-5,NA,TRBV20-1,TGCAGTGCCCGAGAGACAGGGGGCATAAATCAGCCCCAGCATTTT,CSARETGGINQPQHF
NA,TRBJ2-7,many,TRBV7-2,TGTGCCAGCAGCCCCGGGGGATCAAACGTCCTCTTGGGTTACTTC,CASSPGGSNVLLGYF
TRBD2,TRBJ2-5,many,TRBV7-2,TGTGCCAGCAGCTTATCTGTCTCGGCGGGGGGGCCAGAGACCCAGTACTTC,CASSLSVSAGGPETQYF
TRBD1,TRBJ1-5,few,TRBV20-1,TGCAGTGTTACAGGGGAGGGGAATGGGAATCAGCCCCAGCATTTT,CSVTGEGNGNQPQHF